The clone carrying this T cell receptor beta chain has at least ten counts. These data originate in a study of T cells after yellow fever vaccination. TCRdb analysed the 5' RACE reads with MiXCR anew, one entry per CDR3 protein. The sample consists of 110,000 to 150,000 distinct CDR3 sequences, more than 6.5% of them appearing once. CDR1 is SQVTM, CDR2 ANQGSEA, per germline. The CDR3 is 13 residues long. J gave up 6 bases and V 6 bases, and 6 bases lay outside the gene matches. The J gene is TRBJ2-7, the V gene TRBV29-1; the match to TRBD2 covers 12 bases. The starting material was CD4+ T cells sorted from PBMCs, obtained 10 days after the yellow fever booster vaccination. This sequence originates from a man aged 25-45 years who received the YFV17D yellow fever vaccine. CDR3 nucleotide sequence: TGCAGCGTGCCGACTAGCGGGAGAGGCGAGCAGTACTTC. Translating it yields CSVPTSGRGEQYF.